Listed below are T cell receptor beta chains from one sample, sequenced in a study of Ad26.COV2.S vaccination and SARS-CoV-2 variants. Assay: immunoSEQ multiplex PCR; the TCRdb copy retains only in-frame clones and omits some. The sample has 150,000 to 200,000 clones, about 83% seen once. This specimen consisted of peripheral blood, obtained after recovery from COVID-19. The receptors here all came from a human donor who had recovered from COVID-19. Both conserved end residues are part of each CDR3. D genes are given only for firm matches.

CDR3nt: TGCGCCAGCAGATGGGCCCTTGCGCAGTTCTTC; CDR3aa: CASRWALAQFF; j_gene: TRBJ2-1; d_gene: .; v_gene: TRBV5-1
CDR3nt: TGTGCCAGAAAGCAGTGTCGCAGCGTCAATGAGCAGTTCTTC; CDR3aa: CARKQCRSVNEQFF; j_gene: TRBJ2-1; d_gene: .; v_gene: TRBV6-4
CDR3nt: TGTGCCAGCGTCCGGACAGGGGGAACTGAAGCTTTCTTT; CDR3aa: CASVRTGGTEAFF; j_gene: TRBJ1-1; d_gene: TRBD1; v_gene: TRBV2
CDR3nt: TGTGCCAGCAGCCCCCCCGGGGGCTCTACCTACGAGCAGTACTTC; CDR3aa: CASSPPGGSTYEQYF; j_gene: TRBJ2-7; d_gene: .; v_gene: TRBV28
CDR3nt: TGTGCCAGCAGTGGGAGTCTCGGGGGCACACTGAACACTGAAGCTTTCTTT; CDR3aa: CASSGSLGGTLNTEAFF; j_gene: TRBJ1-1; d_gene: .; v_gene: TRBV28
CDR3nt: TGTGCCAGCACCTTGGGAAACACTGAAGCTTTCTTT; CDR3aa: CASTLGNTEAFF; j_gene: TRBJ1-1; d_gene: .; v_gene: TRBV12-3/TRBV12-4
CDR3nt: TGTGCCAGCAGCTACCCTCTAGCGGGAGGGCCAGGGGATACGCAGTATTTT; CDR3aa: CASSYPLAGGPGDTQYF; j_gene: TRBJ2-3; d_gene: TRBD2; v_gene: TRBV5-6
CDR3nt: TGTGCCAGCATCTCTAGCGGGGTTCGCTCTGGGGCCAACGTCCTGACTTTC; CDR3aa: CASISSGVRSGANVLTF; j_gene: TRBJ2-6; d_gene: TRBD2; v_gene: TRBV28
CDR3nt: TGTGCCAGCAGTGAAGGAAAAGGGGGAGTCTATGGCTACACCTTC; CDR3aa: CASSEGKGGVYGYTF; j_gene: TRBJ1-2; d_gene: .; v_gene: TRBV6-1
CDR3nt: TGTGCCAGCAGCGTAGGATACTGGAACTCCTACGAGCAGTACTTC; CDR3aa: CASSVGYWNSYEQYF; j_gene: TRBJ2-7; d_gene: .; v_gene: TRBV9
CDR3nt: TGTGCCAGCAGCTCCTCCTTGGGGGGGAGTGATGGCTACACCTTC; CDR3aa: CASSSSLGGSDGYTF; j_gene: TRBJ1-2; d_gene: .; v_gene: TRBV5-4
CDR3nt: TGTGCCAGCAGCTTAGCTCGAGGCTCTGGAAACACCATATATTTT; CDR3aa: CASSLARGSGNTIYF; j_gene: TRBJ1-3; d_gene: .; v_gene: TRBV11-2
CDR3nt: TGTGCCAGCTCACCACCGTCCCGGCAGAACACTGAAGCTTTCTTT; CDR3aa: CASSPPSRQNTEAFF; j_gene: TRBJ1-1; d_gene: .; v_gene: TRBV18
CDR3nt: TGTGCCATCAGTGAGTCTCCGGGGGATTCACCCCTCCACTTT; CDR3aa: CAISESPGDSPLHF; j_gene: TRBJ1-6; d_gene: .; v_gene: TRBV10-3